This T cell receptor beta chain was identified during a study of T cells in localized non-small cell lung cancer. The CDR3 extends over 13 amino acids. The V end was cut by 0 bases, the J end by 7 bases, with 10 bases between. The germline V gene has CDR1 KGHSH and CDR2 LQKENI. Generated by immunoSEQ multiplex PCR, the TCRdb table keeps only in-frame clones and is missing some. Of 60,000 to 75,000 clones in the sample, roughly 79% were seen once. This material consisted of PBMCs, taken before any cancer treatment. The receptor was derived from a man between 40 and 70 years old with stage II lung adenocarcinoma. The chain recombines TRBV18 with TRBJ2-7; a weak D match, TRBD2 (6 bases). The CDR3 spells CASSPPGGREQYF. The CDR3 nucleotides are TGTGCCAGCTCACCACCCGGAGGGAGAGAGCAGTACTTC.